Shown below are 26 T cell receptor beta chains from a single sample sequenced in a study of T cell responses to AZD1222 COVID-19 vaccine. Sequenced by immunoSEQ multiplex PCR; TCRdb stores in-frame clones only, minus some. Here the sample spans 72,000 or so clones, 85% being singletons. The material was peripheral blood, obtained on day 0 of AZD1222 vaccination. All receptors derive from an adult in good health.

The rearrangement uses TRBV10-3 and TRBJ1-4; D unclear. This CDR3 region has 16 residues. CDR1 is ENHRY and CDR2 is SYGVKD in the germline V gene. The ends were cut back, 4 bases at V and 0 bases at J, with 12 bases in the middle. CDR3 loop: CAISVHQAPTNEKLFF. Here the CDR3 DNA reads TGTGCCATCAGTGTTCACCAGGCTCCAACTAATGAAAAACTGTTTTTT.

CDR3 protein: CASSLLGYEQYF. The CDR3 coding sequence is TGTGCCAGCAGTTTGTTGGGCTACGAGCAGTACTTC. V and J are TRBV28 and TRBJ2-7; no firm D call. Deletions cut 3 bases from V and 3 bases from J, with 6 bases between. The germline gives CDR1 MDHEN, CDR2 SYDVKM. This CDR3 is built from 12 residues. The full variable domain, its missing parts supplied by reference TRBV28 and TRBJ2-7, is DVKVTQSSRYLVKRTGEKVFLECVQDMDHENMFWYRQDPGLGLRLIYFSYDVKMKEKGDIPEGYSVSREKKERFSLILESASTNQTSMYLCASSLLGYEQYFGPGTRLTVT.

The chain carries TRBV6-2 or TRBV6-3 and TRBJ1-1; 8 nucleotides agree with TRBD1. The CDR3 totals 14 residues. The V gene's germline CDR1 is MNHEY and CDR2 SVGEGT. Trimming removed 2 bases from V and 8 bases from J; junction bases left unmatched: 7. The CDR3 sequence is CASSYPGDRREAFF. The CDR3 bases are TGTGCCAGCAGTTACCCAGGGGACAGGAGAGAAGCTTTCTTT.

The V call is TRBV5-1, the J call TRBJ2-2, with 9 bases that match TRBD1. This CDR3 is built from 15 residues. The V and J ends lost 2 bases and 5 bases, in that order; junction bases with no gene match: 4. The V gene's germline CDR1 is SGHRS and CDR2 YFSETQ. CDR3: CASSFRGQGTGELFF. The CDR3 DNA is TGCGCCAGCAGCTTTCGTGGACAGGGGACCGGGGAGCTGTTTTTT.

The chain is built from TRBV5-1 and TRBJ2-3; weak D call: TRBD2 (6 bases). This CDR3 has 15 residues. From germline, CDR1 is SGHRS and CDR2 YFSETQ. Trimming took off 4 bases at V and 2 bases at J, with 14 bases between the two ends. The CDR3 sequence is CASSPGPGLTDTQYF. As DNA, the CDR3 is TGCGCCAGCAGCCCGGGTCCGGGACTCACAGATACGCAGTATTTT.

CDR3 in DNA: TGTGCCAGCAGCCCCCGTCTTGGGTTGACAGATACGCAGTATTTT. As protein: CASSPRLGLTDTQYF. The chain links TRBV7-9 to TRBJ2-3; no clear D gene. V was shortened by 5 bases and J by 3 bases, with 15 bases between the two germline ends. CDR3 size: 15 residues. The germline V gene encodes CDR1 SEHNR and CDR2 FQNEAQ (reference sequence).

V usage is TRBV5-5 and J usage is TRBJ2-7, with TRBD2 identical over 8 bases. With 1 base clipped from V and 2 bases from J, the junction kept 11 bases outside the gene matches. Germline values: CDR1 SGHKS, CDR2 YYEKEE (reference sequence). The CDR3 is 17 amino acids. CDR3 sequence (DNA): TGTGCCAGCAGCTTGATCTCGGGAGGGAGTAGGACCTACGAGCAGTACTTC. Translating it yields CASSLISGGSRTYEQYF.

The chain recombines TRBV11-3 with TRBJ2-1; no definite D call. The germline V gene encodes CDR1 SGHNT and CDR2 YENEEA. V was trimmed by 5 bases and J by 1 base, leaving 6 bases between them. The CDR3 length is 13 residues. CDR3 in amino acids: CASSESSYNEQFF. The CDR3 DNA follows: TGTGCCAGCAGCGAGAGTTCCTACAATGAGCAGTTCTTC.

This clone is a singleton in its sample. The rearrangement links TRBV5-1 to TRBJ1-3; D unresolved. Trimming took off 3 bases at V and 3 bases at J, with 16 bases between the two ends. The germline gives CDR1 SGHRS, CDR2 YFSETQ. The CDR3 is 16 amino acids. The DNA of the CDR3 is TGCGCCAGCAGCTACTATAATGTCGGGGTTGGAAACACCATATATTTT. Amino acid sequence: CASSYYNVGVGNTIYF. The entire variable domain, with the rest obtained from reference TRBV5-1 and TRBJ1-3, is as follows: KAGVTQTPRYLIKTRGQQVTLSCSPISGHRSVSWYQQTPGQGLQFLFEYFSETQRNKGNFPGRFSGRQFSNSRSEMNVSTLELGDSALYLCASSYYNVGVGNTIYFGEGSWLTVV.

This rearrangement joins TRBV27 to TRBJ2-7; the D gene is possibly TRBD2 (5 bases). Germline lookup yields CDR1 MNHEY and CDR2 SMNVEV (reference sequence). Trimming removed 2 bases at V and 6 bases at J, with 11 bases between. The CDR3 is made up of 13 amino acids. The CDR3 DNA reads TGTGCCAGCAGTTTAACTAGGGTACGCGAGCAGTACTTC. It specifies CASSLTRVREQYF.

This clone has only one observation. This sequence joins TRBV6-5 and TRBJ1-2; 9 nucleotides line up with TRBD1. Germline CDR1 reads MNHEY; CDR2 reads SVGAGI. V lost 6 bases to trimming and J lost 3 bases; unmatched junction nucleotides: 8. CDR3 length equals 15 residues. This CDR3 is CASSRGRTGDYGYTF. The CDR3 bases are TGTGCCAGCAGCCGAGGGAGGACAGGGGACTATGGCTACACCTTC.

Only one count was recorded for this clone. The genes are TRBV2 and TRBJ1-1, with D unresolved. V shed 7 bases and J shed 1 base, with 7 bases lying between them. Germline V CDR1 and CDR2: SNHLY, FYNNEI. The CDR3 covers 12 residues. The CDR3 DNA sequence: TGTGCCAGCACTCTGAGGAACACTGAAGCTTTCTTT. The encoded protein is CASTLRNTEAFF. Supplemented by reference TRBV2 and TRBJ1-1, the full variable domain reads EPEVTQTPSHQVTQMGQEVILRCVPISNHLYFYWYRQILGQKVEFLVSFYNNEISEKSEIFDDQFSVERPDGSNFTLKIRSTKLEDSAMYFCASTLRNTEAFFGQGTRLTVV.

This sequence joins TRBV18 and TRBJ2-1; D remains unclear. The CDR3 covers 16 residues. Germline values: CDR1 KGHSH, CDR2 LQKENI. The ends were cut back, 6 bases at V and 0 bases at J, with 15 bases in the middle. CDR3 amino acids: CASSPQALRSYNEQFF. The CDR3 nucleotides are TGTGCCAGCTCCCCTCAAGCCTTACGCTCCTACAATGAGCAGTTCTTC.

The chain recombines TRBV5-1 with TRBJ2-3; 11 bases line up with TRBD2. The V and J ends lost 7 bases and 7 bases, in that order; junction bases with no gene match: 8. The CDR3 is made up of 14 amino acids. Germline V gives CDR1 SGHRS, CDR2 YFSETQ. The DNA of the CDR3 is TGCGCCAGCGGAATCGGGACTAGCGGCAATACGCAGTATTTT. This encodes CASGIGTSGNTQYF.

The chain joins TRBV2 to TRBJ2-1, with 8 bases fitting TRBD1. Germline V gives CDR1 SNHLY, CDR2 FYNNEI. The CDR3 is 15 residues long. The ends lost 3 bases at V and 9 bases at J; junction bases unmatched: 10. The CDR3 sequence is CASSEETGARSEQFF. DNA for the CDR3: TGTGCCAGCAGTGAGGAGACAGGGGCGCGTAGTGAGCAGTTCTTC.

V and J are TRBV6-5 and TRBJ2-2; 8 positions agree with TRBD1. Germline CDR1 is MNHEY and CDR2 is SVGAGI. The CDR3 covers 13 residues. V was clipped by 6 bases and J by 6 bases; unmatched bases: 3. Here the CDR3 reads CASRTGAAGELFF. CDR3 in DNA: TGTGCCAGCAGGACAGGGGCGGCCGGGGAGCTGTTTTTT.

This sequence joins TRBV7-9 and TRBJ1-4; a possible D gene is TRBD1 (5 bases). Trimming took 3 bases from V and 7 from J, leaving 12 bases between them. CDR1 is SEHNR, CDR2 FQNEAQ, per germline (reference sequence). The CDR3 is made up of 14 amino acids. The CDR3 sequence is CASSLTVRSEKLFF. The DNA of the CDR3 is TGTGCCAGCAGCTTGACAGTGCGGAGTGAAAAACTGTTTTTT.

This chain's CDR3 is CASSVATGSSYEQYF. The CDR3 region has the DNA TGTGCCAGCAGCGTAGCTACGGGGAGCTCCTACGAGCAGTACTTC. The chain links TRBV9 to TRBJ2-7, with D perhaps matching TRBD2 (5 bases). The CDR3 is 15 amino acids. Germline CDR1 and CDR2: SGDLS and YYNGEE. Between the trimmed V and J ends, which lost 0 bases and 0 bases, there was a span of 10 bases.

J is TRBJ1-2 and V is TRBV5-1, with D maybe TRBD1 (6 bases). V gave up 6 bases and J gave up 8 bases, with 32 bases separating them. The CDR3 runs to 18 residues. Per germline, CDR1 SGHRS and CDR2 YFSETQ. CDR3 sequence: CASTREGEVSTPAKGYTF. The CDR3 coding sequence is TGCGCCAGCACCAGAGAGGGGGAGGTTTCAACCCCCGCTAAAGGCTACACCTTC.

The chain is built from TRBV5-1 and TRBJ1-4, with no clear D. Germline V gene data show CDR1 as SGHRS and CDR2 as YFSETQ. This CDR3 is built from 18 residues. Trimming took 6 bases from V and 3 from J, leaving 24 bases between them. The CDR3 sequence is CASTPSGPPLMANEKLFF. In nucleotides, the CDR3 is TGCGCCAGCACCCCATCGGGCCCCCCACTGATGGCTAATGAAAAACTGTTTTTT.

The chain uses TRBV19 and TRBJ1-2; D is undetermined. Germline lookup yields CDR1 LNHDA and CDR2 SQIVND (reference sequence). V was shortened by 0 bases and J by 2 bases, with 4 bases between the two germline ends. This CDR3 contains 13 residues. CDR3: CASSIDKNYGYTF. CDR3 in DNA: TGTGCCAGTAGTATAGATAAGAACTATGGCTACACCTTC.

This chain links TRBV6-5 with TRBJ1-6, with 8 bases aligning to TRBD1. Losses at the gene ends were 5 bases for V and 7 bases for J; bases not matched to a gene: 4. The germline V gene encodes CDR1 MNHEY and CDR2 SVGAGI. This CDR3 has 14 residues. As DNA, the CDR3 is TGTGCCAGCAGTCCCCAGGGGGCCAATTCACCCCTCCACTTT. Encoded protein: CASSPQGANSPLHF.

The CDR3 sequence is CSVEFRDSPTGELFF. The CDR3 nucleotides read TGCAGCGTTGAATTTCGGGACTCCCCCACCGGGGAGCTGTTTTTT. This chain uses TRBV29-1 with TRBJ2-2; D possibly corresponds to TRBD2 (6 bases). Trimming stripped 2 bases from V and 4 bases from J, with 14 bases between. CDR3 length equals 15 residues. Germline values: CDR1 SQVTM, CDR2 ANQGSEA.

The rearrangement joins TRBV3-1 (or the pseudogene TRBV3-2) to TRBJ2-7, with 11 positions matching TRBD2. V gave up 0 bases and J gave up 0 bases; unmatched junction bases: 10. This CDR3 is built from 19 residues. Looked up from germline, CDR1 is LGHDT and CDR2 is YNNKEL (reference sequence). CDR3 sequence reads: CASSQDWLAGGLSSYEQYF. CDR3 in DNA: TGTGCCAGCAGCCAAGATTGGCTAGCGGGAGGCCTTAGCTCCTACGAGCAGTACTTC.

This clone came up a few times. The rearrangement links TRBV2 to TRBJ2-6; D perhaps matches TRBD1 (6 bases). The V end lost 7 bases, the J end lost 2 bases, and 12 bases lay between the germline ends. Germline CDR1 is SNHLY and CDR2 is FYNNEI. The CDR3 has 15 residues. The CDR3 loop reads CASTEDSAGANVLTF. In DNA, the CDR3 is TGTGCCAGCACCGAGGACAGCGCTGGGGCCAACGTCCTGACTTTC.

This clone showed up just once. V is TRBV7-2 and J is TRBJ1-1, with a weak D call TRBD1 (5 bases). The germline gives CDR1 SGHTA, CDR2 FQGNSA. The CDR3 consists of 15 residues. The germline V and J ends were trimmed by 3 bases and 1 base, with 12 bases remaining between them. CDR3: CASSFDSRGNTEAFF. The CDR3 nucleotides read TGTGCCAGCAGCTTTGACAGTCGGGGGAACACTGAAGCTTTCTTT.